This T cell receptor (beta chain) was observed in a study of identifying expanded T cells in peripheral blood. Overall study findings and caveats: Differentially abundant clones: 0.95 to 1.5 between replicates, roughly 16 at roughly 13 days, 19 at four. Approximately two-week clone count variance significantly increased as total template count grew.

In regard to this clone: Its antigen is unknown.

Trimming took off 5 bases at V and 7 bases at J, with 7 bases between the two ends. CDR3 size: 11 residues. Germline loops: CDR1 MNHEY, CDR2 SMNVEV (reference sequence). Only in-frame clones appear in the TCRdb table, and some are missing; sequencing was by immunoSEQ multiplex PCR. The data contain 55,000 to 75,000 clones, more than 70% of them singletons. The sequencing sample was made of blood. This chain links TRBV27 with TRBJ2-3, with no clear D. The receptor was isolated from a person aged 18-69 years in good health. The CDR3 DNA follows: TGTGCCAGCAGTCCAGGACATACGCAGTATTTT. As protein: CASSPGHTQYF.